This T cell receptor beta chain was sequenced during a study of CD8+ T cells in alopecia areata. The wider study: For the treated group, dosing was oral tofacitinib at 5 to 10 mg twice daily. Study-wide findings and caveats: Just one nonresponder means the tie between baseline CD8+ expansion and response stays uncertain. On tofacitinib, scalp and blood still held many of the expanded lesional clones. Unlike in mice, where it was clearer, TCR sharing across patients was less clear, possibly HLA-related.

This clone occurred a few times. What it binds is not known. The V gene's germline CDR1 is MNHEY and CDR2 SVGAGI. CDR3 length: 15 residues. Trimming left V 0 bases short and J 1 base short, with 7 bases between. Extracted from the samples, RNA was reverse transcribed into cDNA to serve as the sequencing template. Data came from immunoSEQ multiplex PCR; TCRdb stores just in-frame clones and leaves some out. This table has about 7,400 clones, 64% appearing once. Treatment described: oral pan-JAK inhibitor, 5-10 mg twice daily. Lesional scalp punch biopsies and peripheral blood were collected from alopecia areata patients.

The gene calls are TRBV6-5 and TRBJ1-5, with D hard to call. Sequences were derived from skin, sampled at week 4, from a patient treated with tofacitinib. This TCR came from a human donor with alopecia areata. The CDR3 coding sequence is TGTGCCAGCAGTTACTCTTTGAACAGCAATCAGCCCCAGCATTTT. This sequence encodes CASSYSLNSNQPQHF.